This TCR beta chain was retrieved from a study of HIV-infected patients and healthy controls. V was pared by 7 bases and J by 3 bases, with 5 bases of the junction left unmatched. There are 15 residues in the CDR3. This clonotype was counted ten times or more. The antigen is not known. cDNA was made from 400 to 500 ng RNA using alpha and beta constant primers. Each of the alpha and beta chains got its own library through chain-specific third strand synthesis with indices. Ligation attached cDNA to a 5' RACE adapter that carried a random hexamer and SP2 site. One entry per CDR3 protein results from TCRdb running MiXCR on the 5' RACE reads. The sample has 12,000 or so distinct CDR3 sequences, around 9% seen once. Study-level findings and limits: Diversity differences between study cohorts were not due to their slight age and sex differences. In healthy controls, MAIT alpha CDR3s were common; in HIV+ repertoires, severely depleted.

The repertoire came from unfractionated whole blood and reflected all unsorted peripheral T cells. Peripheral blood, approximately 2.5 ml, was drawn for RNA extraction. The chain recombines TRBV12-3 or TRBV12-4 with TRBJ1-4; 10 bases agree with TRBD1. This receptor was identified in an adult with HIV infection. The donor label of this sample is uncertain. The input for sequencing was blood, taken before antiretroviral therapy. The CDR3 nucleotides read TGTGCCAGCATCCGGGACAGGGGATCTAATGAAAAACTGTTTTTT. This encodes CASIRDRGSNEKLFF.